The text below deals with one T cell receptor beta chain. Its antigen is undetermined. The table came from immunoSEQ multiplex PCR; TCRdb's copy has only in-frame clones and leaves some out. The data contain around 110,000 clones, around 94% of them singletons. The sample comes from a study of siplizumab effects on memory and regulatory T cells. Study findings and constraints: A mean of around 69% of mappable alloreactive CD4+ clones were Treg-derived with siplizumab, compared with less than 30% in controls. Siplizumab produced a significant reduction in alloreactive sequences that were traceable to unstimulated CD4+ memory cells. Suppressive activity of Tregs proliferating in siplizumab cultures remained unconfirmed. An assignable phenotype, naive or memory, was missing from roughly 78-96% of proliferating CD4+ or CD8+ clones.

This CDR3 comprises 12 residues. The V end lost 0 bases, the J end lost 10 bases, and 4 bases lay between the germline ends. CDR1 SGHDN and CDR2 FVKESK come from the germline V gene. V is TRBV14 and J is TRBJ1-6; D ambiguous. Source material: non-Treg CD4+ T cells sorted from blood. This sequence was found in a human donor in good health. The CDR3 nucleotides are TGTGCCAGCAGCCAAGATTTGTCACCCCTCCACTTT. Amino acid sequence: CASSQDLSPLHF.